This TCR beta chain is drawn from a study of shared clonotypes between healthy human individuals. Turning to the study itself: The study used three CD4 naive, three CD4 memory, two CD8 naive and one CD8 memory plate per donor.

V was pared by 5 bases and J by 2 bases, with 10 bases between. The CDR3 covers 13 residues. Germline values: CDR1 MDHEN, CDR2 SYDVKM. Study results and caveats: When naive CD4 clonotypes were compared across several donors, approximately 4.9% were shared. Estimated clonotype richness was generally higher in naive than memory subsets.

The method was immunoSEQ multiplex PCR; TCRdb's version includes in-frame clones alone and lacks a portion of them. The sample has over a million clones; more than 95% are singletons. Notes on this clone: Its antigen is not identified.

Sequencing was performed on naive CD4+ T cells sorted from blood. Specified subset: CD45RA+ positively selected. The rearrangement uses TRBV28 and TRBJ2-7; possibly TRBD1 for D (5 bases). The source is a man younger than 45 in good health. For the CDR3, the DNA is TGTGCCAGCAGTCGCTACAGGACCTACGAGCAGTACTTC. Translated, it gives CASSRYRTYEQYF.